One and the same sample provided the 21 T cell receptor beta chains below, sequenced in a study of blood T cell repertoires in COVID-19. Assay: immunoSEQ multiplex PCR; the TCRdb copy retains only in-frame clones and omits some. The data show 180,000 or so clones, with roughly 84% seen just once and around 7% held by the top ten. The sample consisted of PBMCs or T cells enriched from blood (not recorded which). These receptors came from a man aged 35 to 55 who had recovered from COVID-19.

The chain uses TRBV5-6 and TRBJ1-3, with 10 bases lining up with TRBD1. Germline trimming cut 0 bases from V and 1 base from J; bases unmatched to any gene: 7. This CDR3 comprises 18 residues. The germline V gene encodes CDR1 SGHDT and CDR2 YYEEEE. CDR3 coding DNA: TGTGCCAGCAGCTTGGGGACAGGGGGTACGCCGTCTGGAAACACCATATATTTT. Amino acid sequence: CASSLGTGGTPSGNTIYF.

This chain joins TRBV9 and TRBJ2-2; possible D gene TRBD1, 6 bases. Germline V lookup: CDR1 SGDLS, CDR2 YYNGEE. The CDR3 consists of 16 residues. The V and J ends lost 3 bases and 4 bases respectively, with 16 bases between them. CDR3 residues: CASSGAGDIRTGELFF. The CDR3 nucleotides are TGTGCCAGCAGCGGGGCAGGGGACATACGCACCGGGGAGCTGTTTTTT.

The chain couples TRBV6-5 to TRBJ2-7; possibly TRBD1 for D (6 bases). Trimming cost V 10 bases and J 2 bases, with 15 bases left between them. CDR3 length equals 13 residues. The germline V gene has CDR1 MNHEY and CDR2 SVGAGI. CDR3 in DNA: TGTGCCATTCCCGGGACACTTACCTACGAGCAGTACTTC. Translating gives CAIPGTLTYEQYF.

The chain recombines TRBV6-5 with TRBJ2-5; weak D call: TRBD2 (5 bases). From germline, CDR1 is MNHEY and CDR2 SVGAGI. The length of the CDR3 is 15 residues. V dropped 0 bases and J dropped 4 bases, with 12 bases sitting between them. The CDR3, as DNA: TGTGCCAGCAGTTACTCTTCCGGGAATGGAGAGACCCAGTACTTC. Residues: CASSYSSGNGETQYF.

The V gene is TRBV28, the J gene TRBJ2-5, with 8 bases matching TRBD1. Per germline, CDR1 MDHEN and CDR2 SYDVKM. The V gene end was trimmed by 6 bases and the J gene end by 0 bases; junction bases not matched to a gene: 6. The length of the CDR3 is 15 residues. The DNA for the CDR3 is TGTGCCAGCAGCAGCTACAGGGGGTACCAAGAGACCCAGTACTTC. Translation gives CASSSYRGYQETQYF.

V gene TRBV12-3 or TRBV12-4 combines with J gene TRBJ1-1; no definite D call. The CDR3 sequence is 12 residues long. Between the trimmed V and J ends, which lost 8 bases and 6 bases, there was a span of 13 bases. The CDR3 nucleotides read TGTGCCAGCCATCCGGGTTCTCCTGAAGCTTTCTTT. This encodes CASHPGSPEAFF.

CDR3 sequence: CASSISDIAYEQYF. CDR3 coding DNA: TGTGCCAGTAGTATCTCGGACATAGCCTACGAGCAGTACTTC. The chain has TRBV19 and TRBJ2-7; possible D gene TRBD1, 5 bases. In germline, CDR1 is LNHDA, CDR2 SQIVND (reference sequence). Trimming shortened V by 3 bases and J by 2 bases, and 11 bases separated the two germline ends. The CDR3 spans 14 residues.

The chain employs TRBV4-2 and TRBJ2-3; TRBD2 matches 7 bases. Germline CDR1 is LGHNA and CDR2 is YNFKEQ. The V and J ends lost 1 base and 6 bases, in that order; junction bases with no gene match: 4. CDR3 length: 14 amino acids. This CDR3 reads CASSQGGGGDTQYF. The CDR3 DNA follows: TGTGCCAGCAGCCAAGGGGGGGGTGGGGATACGCAGTATTTT.

The chain has TRBV5-1 and TRBJ1-4; weak D call: TRBD1 (6 bases). Trimming cost V 4 bases and J 0 bases, with 16 bases left between them. The CDR3 consists of 17 residues. Germline V gene sequence: CDR1 SGHRS, CDR2 YFSETQ. CDR3 bases: TGCGCCAGCAGCCGATACGTTGGGACAACAACTAATGAAAAACTGTTTTTT. Translating gives CASSRYVGTTTNEKLFF. The full variable domain, in which reference TRBV5-1 and TRBJ1-4 provide the parts outside the CDR3, is KAGVTQTPRYLIKTRGQQVTLSCSPISGHRSVSWYQQTPGQGLQFLFEYFSETQRNKGNFPGRFSGRQFSNSRSEMNVSTLELGDSALYLCASSRYVGTTTNEKLFFGSGTQLSVL.

This clone was counted once. The chain combines TRBV20-1 with TRBJ1-1; 9 bases agree with TRBD1. Trimming took 5 bases from V and 8 from J; bases not matched to a gene: 3. CDR3 length: 11 residues. Germline V gene data show CDR1 as DFQATT and CDR2 as SNEGSKA (reference sequence). CDR3 in DNA: TGCAGTGCTCTAGGGACAGGGGAAGCTTTCTTT. Amino acid sequence: CSALGTGEAFF.

The V and J genes are TRBV7-2 and TRBJ2-2; D is undetermined. Trimming shortened V by 3 bases and J by 0 bases, and 11 bases separated the two germline ends. Germline V gene sequence: CDR1 SGHTA, CDR2 FQGNSA. This CDR3 has 16 amino acids. The CDR3 sequence is CASSLRSVANTGELFF. The CDR3 DNA reads as TGTGCCAGCAGCTTGAGGTCCGTAGCGAACACCGGGGAGCTGTTTTTT.

The DNA of the CDR3 is TGCGCCAGCAGCAAGGAACCGGGACAGGGGGCCCATGGCTACACCTTC. Translation gives CASSKEPGQGAHGYTF. V gene TRBV5-1 combines with J gene TRBJ1-2, with 12 bases fitting TRBD1. This CDR3 has 16 amino acids. Per germline, CDR1 SGHRS and CDR2 YFSETQ. V gave up 4 bases and J gave up 6 bases; unmatched junction bases: 10.

The V call is TRBV7-9, the J call TRBJ1-2, with 7 bases fitting TRBD1. Looked up from germline, CDR1 is SEHNR and CDR2 is FQNEAQ (reference sequence). This CDR3 comprises 14 residues. The V segment lost 3 bases and the J segment 4 bases; nucleotides outside the gene matches: 5. The CDR3 DNA is TGTGCCAGCAGCTTGACAGGGCATTTCTATGGCTACACCTTC. Its protein is CASSLTGHFYGYTF.

V is TRBV3-1 (or the pseudogene TRBV3-2) and J is TRBJ2-7; D is uncertain. V was clipped by 1 base and J by 1 base, with 14 bases between them. The CDR3 loop spans 16 amino acids. Germline-derived CDR1 and CDR2 are LGHDT and YNNKEL (reference sequence). The CDR3 sequence: CASSQAGTLSSYEQYF. The CDR3 DNA follows: TGTGCCAGCAGCCAAGCCGGTACCTTGAGTTCCTACGAGCAGTACTTC.

The chain is built from TRBV19 and TRBJ2-7, with D possibly being TRBD1 (6 bases). The CDR3 length is 13 residues. Germline assignment: CDR1 LNHDA and CDR2 SQIVND (reference sequence). Trimming left V 5 bases short and J 0 bases short, with 8 bases between. CDR3 region: CASSSTGSYEQYF. CDR3 coding DNA: TGTGCCAGTAGTTCGACAGGCTCCTACGAGCAGTACTTC. Combining the CDR3 with reference TRBV19 and TRBJ2-7 gives the whole variable domain DGGITQSPKYLFRKEGQNVTLSCEQNLNHDAMYWYRQDPGQGLRLIYYSQIVNDFQKGDIAEGYSVSREKKESFPLTVTSAQKNPTAFYLCASSSTGSYEQYFGPGTRLTVT.

As concerns this clone: A read error may explain this, as a much larger clone is one base away. The gene calls are TRBV7-2 and TRBJ2-1, with D possibly TRBD2 on 5 matching bases. Trimming stripped 3 bases from V and 0 bases from J, with 9 bases between. From germline, CDR1 is SGHTA and CDR2 FQGNSA. There are 15 residues in the CDR3. CDR3 coding DNA: TGTGCCAGCAGCTTCCCGGGGAGCTCCTACAATGAGCAGTTCTTC. This encodes CASSFPGSSYNEQFF.

The chain has TRBV15 and TRBJ2-2; 12 bases align to TRBD2. There are 19 residues in the CDR3. Germline V gene data show CDR1 as LNHNV and CDR2 as YYDKDF (reference sequence). V dropped 3 bases and J dropped 1; count of bases not matched to a gene: 9. CDR3 in amino acids: CATSSIRLAGDMNTGELFF. CDR3 DNA: TGTGCCACCAGCAGCATTCGACTAGCGGGGGACATGAACACCGGGGAGCTGTTTTTT.

The chain is built from TRBV5-1 and TRBJ2-1; D not certain. The CDR3 extends over 13 amino acids. Trimming took 5 bases from V and 5 from J, leaving 11 bases between them. Germline CDR1 SGHRS, CDR2 YFSETQ. CDR3 region: CASRQQMNNEQFF. The CDR3 bases are TGCGCCAGCAGGCAACAGATGAACAATGAGCAGTTCTTC.

The chain employs TRBV19 and TRBJ1-3, with TRBD1 matching 8 bases. V lost 3 bases and J lost 0; bases outside the gene matches: 1. Germline V gene sequence: CDR1 LNHDA, CDR2 SQIVND (reference sequence). CDR3 length equals 15 residues. This CDR3 reads CASSIQGASGNTIYF. The DNA for the CDR3 is TGTGCCAGTAGTATTCAGGGGGCCTCTGGAAACACCATATATTTT.

The chain carries TRBV10-3 and TRBJ1-6; 8 nucleotides agree with TRBD1. V shed 6 bases, J shed 6 bases, and the junction held 7 bases outside the gene matches. Germline V gene data show CDR1 as ENHRY and CDR2 as SYGVKD. The CDR3 is made up of 15 amino acids. CDR3 in DNA: TGTGCCATCAGGACAGGGGAGTTTGGTAATTCACCCCTCCACTTT. Translated, it gives CAIRTGEFGNSPLHF.

The rearrangement uses TRBV30 and TRBJ2-3, with 7 bases that match TRBD1. Per germline, CDR1 GTSNPN and CDR2 SVGIG (reference sequence). The CDR3 sequence is 19 residues long. V lost 8 bases, J lost 2 bases, and 25 bases stayed unmatched. This CDR3 is CAAYEPGQRIKLDTDTQYF. CDR3 in DNA: TGTGCCGCGTACGAACCGGGACAGCGAATAAAGTTAGACACAGATACGCAGTATTTT.